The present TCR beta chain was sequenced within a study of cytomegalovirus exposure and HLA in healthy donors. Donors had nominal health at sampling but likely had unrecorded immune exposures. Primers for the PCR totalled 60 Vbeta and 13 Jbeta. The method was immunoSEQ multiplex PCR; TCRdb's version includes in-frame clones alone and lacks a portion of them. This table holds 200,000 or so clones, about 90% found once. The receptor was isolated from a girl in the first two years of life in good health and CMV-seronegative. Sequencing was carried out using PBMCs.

The CDR3 nucleotides are TGTGCCAGCAGCACAGGACTAGCGGGGCGCACAGATACGCAGTATTTT. It encodes CASSTGLAGRTDTQYF. V and J are TRBV7-3 and TRBJ2-3; 12 nucleotides align to TRBD2. Losses at the gene ends were 5 bases for V and 1 base for J; bases not matched to a gene: 4. Germline CDR1 is SGHTA and CDR2 is FQGTGA. The CDR3 is 16 residues long.